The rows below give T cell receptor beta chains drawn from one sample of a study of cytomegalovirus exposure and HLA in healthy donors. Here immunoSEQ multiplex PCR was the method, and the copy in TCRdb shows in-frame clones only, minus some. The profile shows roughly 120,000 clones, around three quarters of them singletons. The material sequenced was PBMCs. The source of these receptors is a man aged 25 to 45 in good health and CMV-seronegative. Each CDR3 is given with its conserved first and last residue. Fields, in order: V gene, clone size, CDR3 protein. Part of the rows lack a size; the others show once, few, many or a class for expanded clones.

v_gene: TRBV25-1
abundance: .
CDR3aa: CASGAGEFTGELFF

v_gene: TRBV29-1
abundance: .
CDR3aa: CSGRQFGGDGYTF

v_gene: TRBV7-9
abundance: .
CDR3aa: CASAAIRGLGTEAFF

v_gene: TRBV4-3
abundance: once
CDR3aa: CASSHAREGINEQFF

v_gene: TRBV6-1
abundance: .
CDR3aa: CASSELRTGGPKGQPQHF

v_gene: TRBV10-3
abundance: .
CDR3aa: CAISEYTTNTGELFF

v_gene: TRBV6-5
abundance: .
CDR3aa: CASRGVGRAIETQYF

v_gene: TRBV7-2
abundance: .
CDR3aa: CASSLSGVRTDTQYF

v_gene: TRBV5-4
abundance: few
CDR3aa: CASTLGGRGQSDTQYF

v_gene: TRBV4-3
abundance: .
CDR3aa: CASSQLAGGPSEQFF

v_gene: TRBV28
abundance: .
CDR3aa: CASNPDREGNGYTF

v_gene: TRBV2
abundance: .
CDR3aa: CASTKGRGQGGYGYTF

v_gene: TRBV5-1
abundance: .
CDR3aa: CASSRTDGGYGYTF

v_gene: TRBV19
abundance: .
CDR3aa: CASRASGAGNQPQHF

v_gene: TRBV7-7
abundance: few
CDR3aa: CASSFRGSTGELFF

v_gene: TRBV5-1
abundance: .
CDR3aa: CASSFGTGASYEQYF